This T cell receptor (beta chain) comes out of a study of cytomegalovirus exposure and HLA in healthy donors. In the study overall: Around 80 million unique TCR sequences came from HLA-typed donors in an early release.

The CDR3 is made up of 15 amino acids. V was pared by 4 bases and J by 7 bases, with 9 bases of the junction left unmatched. Germline V CDR1 and CDR2: SGHNT, YYREEE (reference sequence). This clone was detected only a few times. Its target is not known. Study conclusions and caveats: The classifier reportedly diagnosed cytomegalovirus status with high sensitivity and specificity.

PCR was performed using 60 Vbeta and 13 Jbeta primers. Method: immunoSEQ multiplex PCR; TCRdb's copy keeps in-frame clones and lacks some. The table lists around 150,000 clones, about three fifths of them singletons. Sequencing was performed on PBMCs. The chain combines TRBV5-4 with TRBJ2-2; the match to TRBD1 covers 8 bases. The clonotype originates from a woman aged 55 to 70 in good health and CMV-seropositive. CDR3 protein: CASSLLDRDNGELFF. The CDR3 DNA sequence: TGTGCCAGCAGCCTCTTGGACAGGGATAACGGGGAGCTGTTTTTT.